This T cell receptor beta chain was captured in a study of cytomegalovirus exposure and HLA in healthy donors. Notes on the study in general: Among immune exposure information, only CMV serostatus was available. Most TCR sequences were uncommon, yet certain public TCRs appeared in many donors. Analysis was performed later, and it showed HLA-associated TCR beta chains to be more clonally expanded than equally common others.

The primer mix had 60 Vbeta and 13 Jbeta primers. Data came from immunoSEQ multiplex PCR; TCRdb stores just in-frame clones and leaves some out. The repertoire holds over 150,000 clones, with roughly 77% as singletons. Remarks on this clone: Its antigen remains unidentified.

V was cut by 1 base and J by 7 bases, with 8 bases left in between. The germline CDR1 and CDR2 sequences are SGHTA and FQGNSA. The CDR3 is 13 residues long. The chain couples TRBV7-2 to TRBJ2-1, with no clear D. The sequenced sample consisted of PBMCs. The receptor was derived from a male donor in good health and CMV-seronegative. CDR3 DNA: TGTGCCAGCAGCTTAGGGGCTAATAATGAGCAGTTCTTC. Its protein is CASSLGANNEQFF.